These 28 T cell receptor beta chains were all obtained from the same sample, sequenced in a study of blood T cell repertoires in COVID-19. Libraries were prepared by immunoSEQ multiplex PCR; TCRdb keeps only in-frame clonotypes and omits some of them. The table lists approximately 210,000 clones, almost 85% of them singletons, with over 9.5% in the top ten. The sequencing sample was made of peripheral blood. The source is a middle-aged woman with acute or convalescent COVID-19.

CDR3 in DNA: TGTGCCAGCAGGGGCCGGGACAGGGAACGTCACGAGCAGTACTTC. Translating gives CASRGRDRERHEQYF. The chain is built from TRBV6-5 and TRBJ2-7; 9 bases map to TRBD1. This CDR3 contains 15 residues. Losses at the gene ends were 6 bases for V and 5 bases for J; bases not matched to a gene: 11. Germline CDR1 and CDR2: MNHEY and SVGAGI.

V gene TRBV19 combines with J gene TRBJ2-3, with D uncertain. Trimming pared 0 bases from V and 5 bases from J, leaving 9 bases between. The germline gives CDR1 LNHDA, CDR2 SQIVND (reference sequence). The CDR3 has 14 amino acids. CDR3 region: CASSIDRSLDTQYF. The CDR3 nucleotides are TGTGCCAGTAGTATAGATCGTAGTTTAGATACGCAGTATTTT.

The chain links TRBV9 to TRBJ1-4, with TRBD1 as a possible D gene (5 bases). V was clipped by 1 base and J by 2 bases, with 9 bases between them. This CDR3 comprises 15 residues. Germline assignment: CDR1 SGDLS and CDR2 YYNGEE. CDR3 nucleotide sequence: TGTGCCAGCAGCGTAAGTGGGACTACTAATGAAAAACTGTTTTTT. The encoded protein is CASSVSGTTNEKLFF.

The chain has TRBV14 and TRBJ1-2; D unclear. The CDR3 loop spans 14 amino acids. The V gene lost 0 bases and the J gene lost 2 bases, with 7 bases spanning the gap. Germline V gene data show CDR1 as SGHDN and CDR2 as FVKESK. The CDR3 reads CASSQELGNYGYTF. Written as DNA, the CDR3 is TGTGCCAGCAGCCAAGAACTAGGGAACTATGGCTACACCTTC.

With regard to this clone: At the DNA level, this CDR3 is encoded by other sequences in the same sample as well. The CDR3 bases are TGTGCCAGCAGTGACTCGAGCGGGGGGGCAGATACGCAGTATTTT. It translates to CASSDSSGGADTQYF. This rearrangement joins TRBV6-4 to TRBJ2-3; 10 nucleotides match TRBD2. The V gene's germline CDR1 is MRHNA and CDR2 SNTAGT. The junction had 1 base not matched to a gene; V was cut back by 0 bases and J by 4 bases. The CDR3 spans 15 residues.

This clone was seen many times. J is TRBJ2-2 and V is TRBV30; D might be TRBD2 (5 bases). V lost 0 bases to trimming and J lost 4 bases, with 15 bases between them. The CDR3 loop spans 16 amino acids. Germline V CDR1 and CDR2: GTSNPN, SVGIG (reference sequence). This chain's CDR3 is CAWSVRAGPSTGELFF. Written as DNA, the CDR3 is TGTGCCTGGAGTGTACGTGCGGGCCCCAGCACCGGGGAGCTGTTTTTT. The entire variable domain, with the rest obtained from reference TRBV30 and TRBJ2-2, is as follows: SQTIHQWPATLVQPVGSPLSLECTVEGTSNPNLYWYRQAAGRGLQLLFYSVGIGQISSEVPQNLSASRPQDRQFILSSKKLLLSDSGFYLCAWSVRAGPSTGELFFGEGSRLTVL.

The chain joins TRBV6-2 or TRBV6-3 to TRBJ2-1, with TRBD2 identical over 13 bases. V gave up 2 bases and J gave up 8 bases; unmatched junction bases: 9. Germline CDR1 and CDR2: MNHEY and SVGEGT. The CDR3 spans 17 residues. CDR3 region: CASSYLSLAGGKDEQFF. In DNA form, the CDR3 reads TGTGCCAGCAGTTACCTCTCACTAGCGGGAGGGAAGGATGAGCAGTTCTTC.

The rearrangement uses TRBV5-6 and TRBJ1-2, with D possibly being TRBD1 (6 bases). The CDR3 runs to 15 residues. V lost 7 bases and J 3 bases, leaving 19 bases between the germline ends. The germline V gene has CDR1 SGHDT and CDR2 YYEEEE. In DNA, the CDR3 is TGTGCCAGCTTACCTCCCGGGACAAAAGACTATGGCTACACCTTC. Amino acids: CASLPPGTKDYGYTF.

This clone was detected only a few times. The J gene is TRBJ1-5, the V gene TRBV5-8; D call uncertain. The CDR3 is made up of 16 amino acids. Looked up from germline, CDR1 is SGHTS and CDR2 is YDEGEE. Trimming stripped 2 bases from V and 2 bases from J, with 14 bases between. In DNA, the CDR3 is TGTGCCAGCAGCTTATGGAGGGTTTCAGGCAATCAGCCCCAGCATTTT. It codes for CASSLWRVSGNQPQHF.

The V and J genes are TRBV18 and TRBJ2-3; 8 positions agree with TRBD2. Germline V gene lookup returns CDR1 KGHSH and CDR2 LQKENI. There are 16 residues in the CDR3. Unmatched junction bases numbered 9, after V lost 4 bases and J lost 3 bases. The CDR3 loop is CASSLRHVAGTDTQYF. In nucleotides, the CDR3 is TGTGCCAGCTCACTTCGACACGTAGCGGGGACAGATACGCAGTATTTT.

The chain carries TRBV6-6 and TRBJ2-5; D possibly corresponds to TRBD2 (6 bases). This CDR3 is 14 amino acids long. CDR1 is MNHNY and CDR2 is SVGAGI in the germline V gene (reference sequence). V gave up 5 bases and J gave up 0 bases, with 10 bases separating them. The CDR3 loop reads CASSPRRDQETQYF. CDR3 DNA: TGTGCCAGCAGTCCCCGGAGGGACCAAGAGACCCAGTACTTC.

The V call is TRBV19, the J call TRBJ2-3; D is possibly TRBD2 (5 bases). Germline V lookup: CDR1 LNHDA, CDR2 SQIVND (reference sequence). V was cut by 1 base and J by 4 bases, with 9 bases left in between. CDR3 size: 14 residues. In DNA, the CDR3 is TGTGCCAGTAGTATAGGTGGGAGTGCAGATACGCAGTATTTT. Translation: CASSIGGSADTQYF.

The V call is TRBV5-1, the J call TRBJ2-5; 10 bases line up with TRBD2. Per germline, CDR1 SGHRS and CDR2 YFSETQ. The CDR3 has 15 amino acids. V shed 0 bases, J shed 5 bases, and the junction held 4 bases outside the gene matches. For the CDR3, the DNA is TGCGCCAGCAGCTTGGTAGCGGGGGGCGAGGAGACCCAGTACTTC. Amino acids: CASSLVAGGEETQYF.

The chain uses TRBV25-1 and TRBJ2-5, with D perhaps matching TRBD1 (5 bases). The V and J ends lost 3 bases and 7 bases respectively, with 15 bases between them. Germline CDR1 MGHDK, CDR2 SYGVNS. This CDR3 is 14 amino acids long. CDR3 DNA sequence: TGTGCCAGCAGTGATCCAAAGGGGATCGGGACCCAGTACTTC. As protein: CASSDPKGIGTQYF.

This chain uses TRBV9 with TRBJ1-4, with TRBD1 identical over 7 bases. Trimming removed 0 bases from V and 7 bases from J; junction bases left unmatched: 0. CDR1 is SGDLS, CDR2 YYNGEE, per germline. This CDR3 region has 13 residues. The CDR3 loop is CASSVDRGEKLFF. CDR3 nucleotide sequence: TGTGCCAGCAGCGTAGACAGGGGTGAAAAACTGTTTTTT.

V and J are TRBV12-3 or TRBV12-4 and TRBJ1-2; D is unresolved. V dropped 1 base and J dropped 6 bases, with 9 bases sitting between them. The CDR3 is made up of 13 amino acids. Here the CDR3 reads CASSLGTFHGYTF. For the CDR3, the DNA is TGTGCCAGCAGTTTAGGAACTTTCCATGGCTACACCTTC.

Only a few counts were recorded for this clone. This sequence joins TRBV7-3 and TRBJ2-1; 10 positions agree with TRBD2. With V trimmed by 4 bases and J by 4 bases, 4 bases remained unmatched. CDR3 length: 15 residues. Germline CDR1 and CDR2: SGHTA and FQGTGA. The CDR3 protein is CASSSASGGYNEQFF. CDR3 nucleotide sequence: TGTGCCAGCAGCTCGGCTAGCGGGGGTTACAATGAGCAGTTCTTC. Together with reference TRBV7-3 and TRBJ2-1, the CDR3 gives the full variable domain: GAGVSQTPSNKVTEKGKYVELRCDPISGHTALYWYRQSLGQGPEFLIYFQGTGAADDSGLPNDRFFAVRPEGSVSTLKIQRTERGDSAVYLCASSSASGGYNEQFFGPGTRLTVL.

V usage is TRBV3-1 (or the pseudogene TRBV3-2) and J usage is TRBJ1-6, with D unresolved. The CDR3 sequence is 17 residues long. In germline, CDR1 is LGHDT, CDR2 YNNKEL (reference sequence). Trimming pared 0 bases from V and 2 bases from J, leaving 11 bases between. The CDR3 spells CASSQDQLSTYNSPLHF. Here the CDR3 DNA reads TGTGCCAGCAGCCAAGACCAATTGAGCACCTATAATTCACCCCTCCACTTT.

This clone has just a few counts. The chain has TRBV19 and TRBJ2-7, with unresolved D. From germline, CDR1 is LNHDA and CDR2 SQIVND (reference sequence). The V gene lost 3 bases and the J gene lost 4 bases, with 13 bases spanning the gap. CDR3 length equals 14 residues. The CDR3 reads CASSINNLAYEQYF. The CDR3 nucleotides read TGTGCCAGTAGTATTAATAACCTGGCATACGAGCAGTACTTC.

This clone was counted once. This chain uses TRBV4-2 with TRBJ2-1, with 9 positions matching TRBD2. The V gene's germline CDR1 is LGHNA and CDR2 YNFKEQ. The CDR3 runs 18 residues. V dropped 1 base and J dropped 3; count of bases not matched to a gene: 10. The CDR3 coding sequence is TGTGCCAGCAGCCAAGGTACTAGCGGGCTCCCTGGCTACAATGAGCAGTTCTTC. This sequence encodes CASSQGTSGLPGYNEQFF.

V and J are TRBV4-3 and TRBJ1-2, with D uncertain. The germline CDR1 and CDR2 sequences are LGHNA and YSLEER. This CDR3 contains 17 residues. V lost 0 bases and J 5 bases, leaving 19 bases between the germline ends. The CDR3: CASSQEISEPTIYGYTF. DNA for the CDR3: TGCGCCAGCAGCCAAGAGATCTCGGAGCCAACCATTTATGGCTACACCTTC.

In DNA, the CDR3 is TGTGCCAGCTCTCACACGGGACAGGGTGACGAGCAGTACTTC. This translates into CASSHTGQGDEQYF. The rearrangement joins TRBV18 to TRBJ2-7; TRBD1 matches 9 bases. This CDR3 region has 14 residues. V lost 6 bases, J lost 5 bases, and 8 bases stayed unmatched. Germline CDR1 reads KGHSH; CDR2 reads LQKENI.

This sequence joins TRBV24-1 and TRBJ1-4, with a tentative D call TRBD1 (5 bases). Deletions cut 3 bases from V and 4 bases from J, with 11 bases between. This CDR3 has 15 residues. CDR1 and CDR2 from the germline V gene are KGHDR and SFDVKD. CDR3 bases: TGTGCCACCAGTGATGCGACAGATTATAATGAAAAACTGTTTTTT. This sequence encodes CATSDATDYNEKLFF.

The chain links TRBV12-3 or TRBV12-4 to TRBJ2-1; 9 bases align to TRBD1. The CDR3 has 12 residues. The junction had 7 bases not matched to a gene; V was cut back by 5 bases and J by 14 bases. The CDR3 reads CASSRNRDREFF. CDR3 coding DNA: TGTGCCAGCAGTCGGAACCGGGACAGGGAGTTCTTC.

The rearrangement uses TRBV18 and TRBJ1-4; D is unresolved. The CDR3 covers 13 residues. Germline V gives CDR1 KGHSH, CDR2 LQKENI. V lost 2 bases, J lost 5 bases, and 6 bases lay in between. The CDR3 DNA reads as TGTGCCAGCTCACCAATTGAGAATGAAAAACTGTTTTTT. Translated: CASSPIENEKLFF.

Here the CDR3 reads CATSDLSTGNEQYF. For the CDR3, the DNA is TGTGCCACCAGTGACCTCTCGACAGGGAACGAGCAGTACTTC. The V and J genes are TRBV24-1 and TRBJ2-7; 7 nucleotides match TRBD1. Germline loops: CDR1 KGHDR, CDR2 SFDVKD. The CDR3 runs to 14 residues. After removal of 4 bases from V and 5 bases from J, the junction contained 7 bases not matched to a gene.

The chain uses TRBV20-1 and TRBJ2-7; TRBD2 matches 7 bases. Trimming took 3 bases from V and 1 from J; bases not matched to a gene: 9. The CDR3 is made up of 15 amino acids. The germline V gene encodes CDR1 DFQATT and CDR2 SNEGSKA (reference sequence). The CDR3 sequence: CSASPDPGLSYEQYF. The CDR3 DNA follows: TGCAGTGCTAGTCCGGATCCGGGACTATCCTACGAGCAGTACTTC.

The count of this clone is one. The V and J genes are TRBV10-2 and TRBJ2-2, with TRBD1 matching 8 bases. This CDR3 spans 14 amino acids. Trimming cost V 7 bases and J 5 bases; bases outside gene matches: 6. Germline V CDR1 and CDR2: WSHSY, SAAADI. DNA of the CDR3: TGCGCCAGCATTCCCACAGGGGGAACCGGGGAGCTGTTTTTT. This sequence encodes CASIPTGGTGELFF.